This TCR beta chain was captured in a study of blood T cell repertoires in COVID-19. Study details: The cDNA or gDNA used as material had been derived from T cells, B-cell-depleted T cells, or PBMCs.

The data were produced by immunoSEQ multiplex PCR, yet TCRdb's version contains in-frame clones alone and is incomplete. The sample contains about 120,000 clones, about four fifths of which appear only once. V shed 0 bases and J 4 bases; nucleotides not matched to a gene: 3. Germline loops: CDR1 SGDLS, CDR2 YYNGEE. There are 15 residues in the CDR3. The rearrangement links TRBV9 to TRBJ2-2, with 7 positions matching TRBD1. This receptor was obtained from a woman between 65 and 79 years old with acute or convalescent COVID-19. Source material: peripheral blood. DNA for the CDR3: TGTGCCAGCAGCGTAGAGGGGGCCCTCACCGGGGAGCTGTTTTTT. Protein: CASSVEGALTGELFF.